The 23 T cell receptor beta chains below come from one sample, sequenced in a study of OX40 agonist ivuxolimab in advanced cancers. TCRdb's table, derived via immunoSEQ multiplex PCR, lists solely in-frame clones and lacks some. The sample records under 25,000 clones, over 75% being singletons. Sequencing used CD4+ or CD8+ T cells sorted from blood, obtained in a trial of the OX40 agonist ivuxolimab. All receptors derive from an adult with an advanced solid tumor such as melanoma, head and neck, liver or kidney cancer.

This clone was seen a single time. The rearrangement joins TRBV9 to TRBJ2-7; D is unclear. The V gene's germline CDR1 is SGDLS and CDR2 YYNGEE. The CDR3 length is 14 residues. The V end was cut by 4 bases, the J end by 5 bases, with 16 bases between. CDR3 sequence reads: CASSPYLGNNEQYF. DNA of the CDR3: TGTGCCAGCAGCCCTTATCTCGGCAATAACGAGCAGTACTTC.

The chain recombines TRBV4-1 with TRBJ1-5; D might be TRBD1 (6 bases). Germline-derived CDR1 and CDR2 are MGHRA and YSYEKL. The CDR3 consists of 19 residues. Trimming removed 4 bases from V and 1 base from J, with 23 bases in between. CDR3 sequence reads: CASSPAAWGGGTSNQPQHF. CDR3 in DNA: TGCGCCAGCAGCCCCGCGGCCTGGGGAGGGGGAACAAGCAATCAGCCCCAGCATTTT.

The rearrangement joins TRBV27 to TRBJ1-1, with no clear D. Trimming took off 3 bases at V and 0 bases at J, with 5 bases between the two ends. The CDR3 covers 13 residues. Per germline, CDR1 MNHEY and CDR2 SMNVEV (reference sequence). The CDR3: CASSFILNTEAFF. As DNA, the CDR3 is TGTGCCAGCAGTTTCATCTTGAACACTGAAGCTTTCTTT.

The J gene is TRBJ1-1, the V gene TRBV4-1; D is unclear. The V gene lost 4 bases and the J gene lost 0 bases, with 9 bases spanning the gap. This CDR3 has 14 amino acids. Per the germline V gene, CDR1 is MGHRA and CDR2 is YSYEKL. This CDR3 is CASSPPRVNTEAFF. In DNA form, the CDR3 reads TGCGCCAGCAGCCCCCCGAGGGTGAACACTGAAGCTTTCTTT.

V usage is TRBV4-3 and J usage is TRBJ2-1; D unresolved. The length of the CDR3 is 20 residues. V was shortened by 3 bases and J by 0 bases, with 24 bases between the two germline ends. Per the germline V gene, CDR1 is LGHNA and CDR2 is YSLEER. The CDR3 protein is CASSHAFEVSLLSSYNEQFF. In nucleotides, the CDR3 is TGCGCCAGCAGCCATGCTTTTGAGGTCTCCCTGCTGAGCTCCTACAATGAGCAGTTCTTC.

The V call is TRBV11-2, the J call TRBJ2-7; the D gene could be TRBD1 or TRBD2 (5 bases each). The CDR3 sequence is 13 residues long. V was pared by 5 bases and J by 3 bases, with 11 bases between. Per germline, CDR1 SGHAT and CDR2 FQNNGV. The CDR3: CASSMGPNYEQYF. The CDR3, as DNA: TGTGCCAGCAGCATGGGACCGAACTACGAGCAGTACTTC.

This clone was found a few times. The chain is built from TRBV6-1 and TRBJ2-2; 7 bases match TRBD1. Per germline, CDR1 MNHNS and CDR2 SASEGT. CDR3 length: 16 amino acids. J gave up 7 bases and V 4 bases, and 12 bases lay outside the gene matches. CDR3 DNA sequence: TGTGCCAGCAGTGGTCGGGCAGGGGGATTCCTCGGGGAGCTGTTTTTT. It translates to CASSGRAGGFLGELFF.

This chain uses TRBV13 with TRBJ2-2; tentatively, D is TRBD1 (5 bases). The CDR3 is made up of 16 amino acids. The V end was cut by 5 bases, the J end by 2 bases, with 15 bases between. The germline gives CDR1 PRHDT, CDR2 FYEKMQ (reference sequence). The CDR3 nucleotides are TGTGCCAGCAGCCCAACCCGAGACAGAAACACCGGGGAGCTGTTTTTT. Translating gives CASSPTRDRNTGELFF. The full variable domain, completed using reference TRBV13 and TRBJ2-2, is AAGVIQSPRHLIKEKRETATLKCYPIPRHDTVYWYQQGPGQDPQFLISFYEKMQSDKGSIPDRFSAQQFSDYHSELNMSSLELGDSALYFCASSPTRDRNTGELFFGEGSRLTVL.

The rearrangement uses TRBV5-6 and TRBJ1-1; a weak D match, TRBD1 (5 bases). CDR3 length: 17 amino acids. The V end lost 4 bases, the J end lost 1 base, and 20 bases lay between the germline ends. Germline assignment: CDR1 SGHDT and CDR2 YYEEEE. The CDR3 sequence: CASSRYLRVTGNTEAFF. CDR3 nucleotides: TGTGCCAGCAGCCGTTACCTCAGGGTCACGGGGAACACTGAAGCTTTCTTT.

This clone was recorded only once. The chain joins TRBV27 to TRBJ2-7; D gene unclear. Trimming left V 9 bases short and J 2 bases short, with 11 bases between. The CDR3 runs to 12 residues. In germline, CDR1 is MNHEY, CDR2 SMNVEV (reference sequence). For the CDR3, the DNA is TGTGCCAGTAAGGATGGGCCCTACGAGCAGTACTTC. It encodes CASKDGPYEQYF.

This clone was counted a few times. The rearrangement joins TRBV19 to TRBJ1-2, with TRBD1 identical over 7 bases. This CDR3 has 12 residues. V was pared by 7 bases and J by 4 bases, with 3 bases of the junction left unmatched. The germline V gene has CDR1 LNHDA and CDR2 SQIVND (reference sequence). CDR3 coding DNA: TGTGCCAGTATCAACAGGGGCTATGGCTACACCTTC. The encoded protein is CASINRGYGYTF.

This chain joins TRBV9 and TRBJ2-1; TRBD2 is a possible D gene (5 bases). V was trimmed by 0 bases and J by 5 bases, leaving 9 bases between them. The CDR3 covers 14 residues. Germline V CDR1 and CDR2: SGDLS, YYNGEE. This CDR3 is CASSVEAEDNEQFF. The CDR3 coding sequence is TGTGCCAGCAGCGTAGAAGCGGAGGACAATGAGCAGTTCTTC.

The chain employs TRBV28 and TRBJ2-7; 9 bases are shared with TRBD2. The CDR3 is made up of 16 amino acids. With 7 bases clipped from V and 0 bases from J, the junction kept 10 bases outside the gene matches. Germline assignment: CDR1 MDHEN and CDR2 SYDVKM. In DNA form, the CDR3 reads TGTGCCAGCACTGGGACTAGCATTCTTAGCTCCTACGAGCAGTACTTC. Its protein product is CASTGTSILSSYEQYF.

This clone came up a few times. CDR3 sequence reads: CASSLQGAYEQYF. As DNA, the CDR3 is TGTGCCAGCAGCTTACAGGGGGCCTACGAGCAGTACTTC. The chain recombines TRBV5-5 with TRBJ2-7; 8 nucleotides match TRBD1. Germline assignment: CDR1 SGHKS and CDR2 YYEKEE (reference sequence). Germline trimming cut 2 bases from V and 2 bases from J; bases unmatched to any gene: 0. The CDR3 is 13 amino acids. The full variable domain, its missing parts supplied by reference TRBV5-5 and TRBJ2-7, is DAGVTQSPTHLIKTRGQQVTLRCSPISGHKSVSWYQQVLGQGPQFIFQYYEKEERGRGNFPDRFSARQFPNYSSELNVNALLLGDSALYLCASSLQGAYEQYFGPGTRLTVT.

Only a few counts were recorded for this clone. The V call is TRBV19, the J call TRBJ1-1; D is possibly TRBD1 (5 bases). Trimming took off 6 bases at V and 1 base at J, with 9 bases between the two ends. CDR1 is LNHDA and CDR2 is SQIVND in the germline V gene (reference sequence). This CDR3 has 13 amino acids. The CDR3 DNA sequence: TGTGCCAGTAGAGTACAGGCGAACACTGAAGCTTTCTTT. Translated, it gives CASRVQANTEAFF.

This clone was detected only a few times. The rearrangement joins TRBV11-3 to TRBJ1-1; D remains unclear. Per the germline V gene, CDR1 is SGHNT and CDR2 is YENEEA. The V end lost 2 bases, the J end lost 1 base, and 5 bases lay between the germline ends. The CDR3 spans 13 residues. The CDR3 DNA reads as TGTGCCAGCAGCTTAAGTTGGAACACTGAAGCTTTCTTT. Its translation: CASSLSWNTEAFF.

The chain joins TRBV7-6 to TRBJ1-2; tentative D call: TRBD1 (5 bases). The CDR3 sequence is 17 residues long. The ends were cut back, 1 base at V and 0 bases at J, with 15 bases in the middle. The germline V gene has CDR1 SGHVS and CDR2 FNYEAQ. The CDR3 sequence is CASSLDRDWGSNYGYTF. In DNA form, the CDR3 reads TGTGCCAGCAGCTTAGATAGGGACTGGGGCTCTAACTATGGCTACACCTTC.

This sequence joins TRBV4-1 and TRBJ2-7, with 10 bases lining up with TRBD2. Germline V gene sequence: CDR1 MGHRA, CDR2 YSYEKL. With V trimmed by 0 bases and J by 4 bases, 6 bases remained unmatched. The CDR3 extends over 16 amino acids. The CDR3 loop reads CASSQEGLAGVYEQYF. In nucleotides, the CDR3 is TGCGCCAGCAGCCAAGAGGGCCTAGCGGGAGTATACGAGCAGTACTTC.

This clone was observed once. J is TRBJ1-1 and V is TRBV7-9, with a tentative D call TRBD1 (6 bases). Germline CDR1 SEHNR, CDR2 FQNEAQ (reference sequence). This CDR3 is 15 amino acids long. Trimming stripped 0 bases from V and 4 bases from J, with 12 bases between. This chain's CDR3 is CASSLAQGGGTEAFF. CDR3 nucleotide sequence: TGTGCCAGCAGCTTAGCCCAGGGAGGGGGCACTGAAGCTTTCTTT.

The chain employs TRBV9 and TRBJ1-2; 8 nucleotides align to TRBD1. The CDR3 is 14 residues long. Germline CDR1 reads SGDLS; CDR2 reads YYNGEE. J gave up 5 bases and V 3 bases, and 6 bases lay outside the gene matches. CDR3 in amino acids: CASSAYDRGYGYTF. The CDR3 DNA sequence: TGTGCCAGCAGCGCCTACGACAGGGGTTATGGCTACACCTTC.

The rearrangement joins TRBV19 to TRBJ2-3, with D tentatively TRBD1 (5 bases). This CDR3 region has 14 residues. V lost 1 base and J 2 bases, leaving 7 bases between the germline ends. In germline, CDR1 is LNHDA, CDR2 SQIVND (reference sequence). CDR3 DNA sequence: TGTGCCAGTAGTATAGGGACATACACAGATACGCAGTATTTT. Protein sequence: CASSIGTYTDTQYF.

This clone was detected only once. The chain has TRBV4-2 and TRBJ2-2; D not certain. The CDR3 length is 11 residues. V gave up 6 bases and J gave up 5 bases, with 4 bases separating them. In germline, CDR1 is LGHNA, CDR2 YNFKEQ. The CDR3 DNA follows: TGTGCCAGCAGATATACCGGGGAGCTGTTTTTT. Protein product: CASRYTGELFF.

The genes are TRBV4-1 and TRBJ1-2; no reliable D call. Between the trimmed V and J ends, which lost 0 bases and 5 bases, there was a span of 10 bases. CDR1 MGHRA and CDR2 YSYEKL come from the germline V gene. The CDR3 contains 14 residues. The CDR3, as DNA: TGCGCCAGCAGCCAAGATGTTGAGGATTATGGCTACACCTTC. It yields the protein CASSQDVEDYGYTF.